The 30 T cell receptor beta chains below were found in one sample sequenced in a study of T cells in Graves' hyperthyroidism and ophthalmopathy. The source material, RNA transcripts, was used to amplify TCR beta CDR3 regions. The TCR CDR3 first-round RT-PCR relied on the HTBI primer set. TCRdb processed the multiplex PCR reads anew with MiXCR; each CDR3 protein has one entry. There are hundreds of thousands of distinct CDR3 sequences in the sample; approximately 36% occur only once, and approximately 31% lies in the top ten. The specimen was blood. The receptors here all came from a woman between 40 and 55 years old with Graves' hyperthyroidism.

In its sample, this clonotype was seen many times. The CDR3 reads CASSFSYSNQPQHF. CDR3 bases: TGTGCCAGCAGCTTTTCTTATAGCAATCAGCCCCAGCATTTT. The rearrangement links TRBV7-2 to TRBJ1-5; D gene unclear. Germline V gene sequence: CDR1 SGHTA, CDR2 FQGNSA. The V gene lost 3 bases and the J gene lost 0 bases, with 6 bases spanning the gap. The CDR3 spans 14 residues.

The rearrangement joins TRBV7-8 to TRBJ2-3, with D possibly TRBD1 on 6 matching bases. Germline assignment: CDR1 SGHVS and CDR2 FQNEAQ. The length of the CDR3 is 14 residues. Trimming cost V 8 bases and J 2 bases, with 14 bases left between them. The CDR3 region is CASGGHPNTDTQYF. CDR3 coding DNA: TGTGCCAGCGGGGGACATCCGAACACAGATACGCAGTATTTT.

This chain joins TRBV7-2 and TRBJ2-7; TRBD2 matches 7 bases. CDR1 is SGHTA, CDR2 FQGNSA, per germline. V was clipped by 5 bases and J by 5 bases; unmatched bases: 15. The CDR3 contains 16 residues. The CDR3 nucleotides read TGTGCCAGCAGCCACGAAGGCGGGAGAGGTGACGACGAGCAGTACTTC. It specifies CASSHEGGRGDDEQYF. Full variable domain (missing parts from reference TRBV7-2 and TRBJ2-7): GAGVSQSPSNKVTEKGKDVELRCDPISGHTALYWYRQSLGQGLEFLIYFQGNSAPDKSGLPSDRFSAERTGGSVSTLTIQRTQQEDSAVYLCASSHEGGRGDDEQYFGPGTRLTVT.

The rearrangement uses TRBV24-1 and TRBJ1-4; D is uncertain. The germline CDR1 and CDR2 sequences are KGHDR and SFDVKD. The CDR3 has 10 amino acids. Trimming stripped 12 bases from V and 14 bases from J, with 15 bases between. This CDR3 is CALRRGALFF. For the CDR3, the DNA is TGTGCCCTCCGGCGCGGAGCGCTGTTTTTT.

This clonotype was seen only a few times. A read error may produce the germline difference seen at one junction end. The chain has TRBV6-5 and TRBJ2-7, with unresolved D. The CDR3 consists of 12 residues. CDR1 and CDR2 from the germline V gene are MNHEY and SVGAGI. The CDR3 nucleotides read TGTGTCAGCCGCCGGTCTAGTCACGAGCAGTACTTC. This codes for CVSRRSSHEQYF.

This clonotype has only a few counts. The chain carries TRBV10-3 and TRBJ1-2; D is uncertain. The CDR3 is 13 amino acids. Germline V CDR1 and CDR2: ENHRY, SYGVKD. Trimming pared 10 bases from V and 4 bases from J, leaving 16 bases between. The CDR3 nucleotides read TGTGCCAGCAGAAACGAAAGATTCTATGGCTACACCTTC. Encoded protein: CASRNERFYGYTF.

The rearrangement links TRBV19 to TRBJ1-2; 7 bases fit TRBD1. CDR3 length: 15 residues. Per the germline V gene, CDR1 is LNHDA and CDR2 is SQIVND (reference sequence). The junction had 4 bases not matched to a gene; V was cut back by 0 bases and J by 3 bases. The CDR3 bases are TGTGCCAGTAGTATAGATCGGGGACAGTACTATGGCTACACCTTC. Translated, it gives CASSIDRGQYYGYTF.

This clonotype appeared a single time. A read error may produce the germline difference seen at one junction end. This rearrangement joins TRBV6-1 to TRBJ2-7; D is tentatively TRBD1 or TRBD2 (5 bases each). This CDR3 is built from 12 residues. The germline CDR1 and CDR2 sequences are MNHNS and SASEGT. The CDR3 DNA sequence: TGTGCCAGCAGTACCCCAGGGAGCGAGCAGTACTTT. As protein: CASSTPGSEQYF.

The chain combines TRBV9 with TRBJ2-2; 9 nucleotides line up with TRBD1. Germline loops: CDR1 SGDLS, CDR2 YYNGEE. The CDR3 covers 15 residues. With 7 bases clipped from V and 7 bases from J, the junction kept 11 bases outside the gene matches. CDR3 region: CASLSPGQGDGELFF. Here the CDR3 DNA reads TGTGCCAGCTTGTCCCCGGGACAGGGCGACGGGGAGCTGTTTTTT.

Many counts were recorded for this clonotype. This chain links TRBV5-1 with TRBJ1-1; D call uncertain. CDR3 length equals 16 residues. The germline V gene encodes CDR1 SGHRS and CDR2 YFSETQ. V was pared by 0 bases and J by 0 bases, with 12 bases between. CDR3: CASSLGGITLNTEAFF. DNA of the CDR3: TGCGCCAGCAGCTTGGGAGGCATTACTTTGAACACTGAAGCTTTCTTT.

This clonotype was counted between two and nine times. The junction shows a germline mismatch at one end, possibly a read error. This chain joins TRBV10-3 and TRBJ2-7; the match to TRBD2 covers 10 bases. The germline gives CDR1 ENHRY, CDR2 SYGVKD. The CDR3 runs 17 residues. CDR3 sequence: CASSYATGLAHSYEQYF. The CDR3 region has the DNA TGTGCCAGCAGTTACGCGACGGGACTAGCGCACTCCTACGAGCAGTACTTC.

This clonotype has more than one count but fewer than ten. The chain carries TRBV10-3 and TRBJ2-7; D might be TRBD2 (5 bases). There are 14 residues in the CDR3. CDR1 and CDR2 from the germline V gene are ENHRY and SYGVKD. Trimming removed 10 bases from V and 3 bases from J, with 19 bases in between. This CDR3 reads CASSPPDGDYEQYF. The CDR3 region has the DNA TGTGCCAGCAGCCCACCGGACGGGGACTACGAGCAGTACTTC.

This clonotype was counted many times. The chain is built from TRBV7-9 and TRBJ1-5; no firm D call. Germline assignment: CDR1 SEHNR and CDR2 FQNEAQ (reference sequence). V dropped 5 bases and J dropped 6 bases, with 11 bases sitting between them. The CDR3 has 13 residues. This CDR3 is CASSIPRGQPQHF. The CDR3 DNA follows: TGTGCCAGCAGCATCCCGCGGGGTCAGCCCCAGCATTTT.

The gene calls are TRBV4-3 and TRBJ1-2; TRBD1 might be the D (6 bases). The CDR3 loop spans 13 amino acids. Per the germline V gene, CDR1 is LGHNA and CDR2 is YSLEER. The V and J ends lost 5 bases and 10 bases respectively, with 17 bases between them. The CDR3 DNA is TGCGCCAGCAGCTTACCACAGGGTAAGACCTACACCTTC. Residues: CASSLPQGKTYTF.

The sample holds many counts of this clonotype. This CDR3 reads CASSDLMGANVLTF. CDR3 DNA: TGTGCCAGCAGCGACCTAATGGGGGCCAACGTCCTGACTTTC. The chain combines TRBV2 with TRBJ2-6, with D hard to call. V shed 6 bases and J shed 4 bases, with 10 bases lying between them. Germline V gene lookup returns CDR1 SNHLY and CDR2 FYNNEI. This CDR3 contains 14 residues.

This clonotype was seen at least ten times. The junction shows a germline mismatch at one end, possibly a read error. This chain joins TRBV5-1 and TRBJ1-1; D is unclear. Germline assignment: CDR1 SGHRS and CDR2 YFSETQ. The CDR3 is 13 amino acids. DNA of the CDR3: TGTGCCAGCAGCTTAGACTCGAACACTGAAGCTTTCTTT. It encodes CASSLDSNTEAFF.

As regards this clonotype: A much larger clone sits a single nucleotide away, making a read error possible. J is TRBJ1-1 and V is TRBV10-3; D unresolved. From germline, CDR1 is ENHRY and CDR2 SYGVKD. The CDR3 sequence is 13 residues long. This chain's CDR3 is CAIRRTANTEVFF. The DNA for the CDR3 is TGTGCCATCAGGCGGACCGCGAACACTGAAGTTTTCTTT.

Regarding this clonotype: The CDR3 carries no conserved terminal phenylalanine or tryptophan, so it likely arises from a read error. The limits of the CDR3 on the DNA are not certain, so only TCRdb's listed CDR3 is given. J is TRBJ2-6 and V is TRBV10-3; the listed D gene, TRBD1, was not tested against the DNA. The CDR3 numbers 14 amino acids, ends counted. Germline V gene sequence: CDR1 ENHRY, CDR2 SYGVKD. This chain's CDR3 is CAILGAAGANVLVL.

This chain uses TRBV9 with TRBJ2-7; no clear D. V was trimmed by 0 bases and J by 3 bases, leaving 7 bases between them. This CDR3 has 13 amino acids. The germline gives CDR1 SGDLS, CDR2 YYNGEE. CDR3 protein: CASSVAQNYEQYF. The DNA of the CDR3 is TGTGCCAGCAGCGTAGCACAGAACTACGAGCAGTACTTC.

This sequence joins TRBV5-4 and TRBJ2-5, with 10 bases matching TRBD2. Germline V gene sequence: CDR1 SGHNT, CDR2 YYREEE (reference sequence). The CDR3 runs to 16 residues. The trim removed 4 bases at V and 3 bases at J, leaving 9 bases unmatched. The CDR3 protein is CASSPDGLAAEETQYF. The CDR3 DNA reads TGTGCCAGCAGCCCTGATGGACTAGCGGCCGAAGAGACCCAGTACTTC. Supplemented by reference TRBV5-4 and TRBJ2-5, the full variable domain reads ETGVTQSPTHLIKTRGQQVTLRCSSQSGHNTVSWYQQALGQGPQFIFQYYREEENGRGNFPPRFSGLQFPNYSSELNVNALELDDSALYLCASSPDGLAAEETQYFGPGTRLLVL.

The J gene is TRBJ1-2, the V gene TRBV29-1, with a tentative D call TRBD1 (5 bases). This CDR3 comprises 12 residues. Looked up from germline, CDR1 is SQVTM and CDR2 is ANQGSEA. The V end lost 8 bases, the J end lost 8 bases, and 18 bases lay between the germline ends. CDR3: CSFGGFGYGYTF. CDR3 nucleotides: TGCAGCTTTGGGGGTTTCGGGTACGGCTACACCTTC.

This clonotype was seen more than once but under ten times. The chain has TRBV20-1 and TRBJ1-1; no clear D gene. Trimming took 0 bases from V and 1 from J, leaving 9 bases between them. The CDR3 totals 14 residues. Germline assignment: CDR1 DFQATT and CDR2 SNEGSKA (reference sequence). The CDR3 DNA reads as TGCAGTGCTAGAGATCCCCGGCAGAACACTGAAGCTTTCTTT. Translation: CSARDPRQNTEAFF.

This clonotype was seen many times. CDR3 residues: CSAPRTGRDEKLFF. The CDR3 nucleotides read TGCAGTGCCCCCAGGACAGGGAGGGATGAAAAACTGTTTTTT. The chain joins TRBV20-1 to TRBJ1-4, with 8 bases identical to TRBD1. Losses at the gene ends were 6 bases for V and 6 bases for J; bases not matched to a gene: 9. Germline CDR1 DFQATT, CDR2 SNEGSKA (reference sequence). The length of the CDR3 is 14 residues.

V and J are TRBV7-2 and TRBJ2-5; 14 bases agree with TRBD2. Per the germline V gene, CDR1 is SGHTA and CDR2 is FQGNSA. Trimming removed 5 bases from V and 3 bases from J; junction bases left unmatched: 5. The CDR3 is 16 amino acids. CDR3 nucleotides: TGTGCCAGCAGCCCGATGGGACTAGCGGGAGAAGAGACCCAGTACTTC. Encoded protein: CASSPMGLAGEETQYF.

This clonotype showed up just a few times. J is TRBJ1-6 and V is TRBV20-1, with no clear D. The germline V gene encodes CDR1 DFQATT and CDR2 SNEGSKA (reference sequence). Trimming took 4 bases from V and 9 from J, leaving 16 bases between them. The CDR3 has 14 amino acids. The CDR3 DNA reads TGCAGTGCTAATAGCGGGTACTTGGGTTCACCCCTCCACTTT. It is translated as CSANSGYLGSPLHF.

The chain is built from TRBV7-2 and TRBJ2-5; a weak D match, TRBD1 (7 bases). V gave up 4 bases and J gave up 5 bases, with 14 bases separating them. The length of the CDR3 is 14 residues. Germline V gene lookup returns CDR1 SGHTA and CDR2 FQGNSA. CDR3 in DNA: TGTGCCAGCAGCTCCGGACAGGAGGGGGAGACCCAGTACTTC. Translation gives CASSSGQEGETQYF.

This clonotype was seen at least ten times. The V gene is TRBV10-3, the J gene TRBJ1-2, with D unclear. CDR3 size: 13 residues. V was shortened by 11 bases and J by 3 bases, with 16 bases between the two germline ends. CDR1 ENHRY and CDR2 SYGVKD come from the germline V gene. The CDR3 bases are TGTGCCGTTAGTCGTAGCTCTGACTATGGCTACACCTTC. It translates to CAVSRSSDYGYTF.

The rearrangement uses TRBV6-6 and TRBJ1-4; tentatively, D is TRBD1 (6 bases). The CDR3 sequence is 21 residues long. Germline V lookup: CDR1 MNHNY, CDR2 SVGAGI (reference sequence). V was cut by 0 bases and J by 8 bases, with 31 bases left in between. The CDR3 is CASSYSATGVSFLGRGEKLFF. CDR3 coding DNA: TGTGCCAGCAGTTACTCGGCGACAGGAGTCAGTTTCCTCGGGCGAGGAGAAAAACTGTTTTTT.

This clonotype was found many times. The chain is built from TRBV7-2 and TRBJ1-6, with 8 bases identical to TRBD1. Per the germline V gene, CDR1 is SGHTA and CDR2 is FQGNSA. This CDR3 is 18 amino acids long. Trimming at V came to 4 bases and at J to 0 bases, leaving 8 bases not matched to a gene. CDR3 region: CASSSRTGISSYNSPLHF. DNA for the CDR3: TGTGCCAGCAGCTCTCGGACAGGGATAAGCTCCTATAATTCACCCCTCCACTTT.

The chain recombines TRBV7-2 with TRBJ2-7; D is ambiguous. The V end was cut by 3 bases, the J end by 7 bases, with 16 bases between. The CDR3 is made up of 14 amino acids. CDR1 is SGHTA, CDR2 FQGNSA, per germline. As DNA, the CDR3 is TGTGCCAGCAGCTTTACAGCCCACTACAATGAGCAGTACTTC. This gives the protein CASSFTAHYNEQYF. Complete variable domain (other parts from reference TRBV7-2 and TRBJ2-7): GAGVSQSPSNKVTEKGKDVELRCDPISGHTALYWYRQSLGQGLEFLIYFQGNSAPDKSGLPSDRFSAERTGGSVSTLTIQRTQQEDSAVYLCASSFTAHYNEQYFGPGTRLTVT.